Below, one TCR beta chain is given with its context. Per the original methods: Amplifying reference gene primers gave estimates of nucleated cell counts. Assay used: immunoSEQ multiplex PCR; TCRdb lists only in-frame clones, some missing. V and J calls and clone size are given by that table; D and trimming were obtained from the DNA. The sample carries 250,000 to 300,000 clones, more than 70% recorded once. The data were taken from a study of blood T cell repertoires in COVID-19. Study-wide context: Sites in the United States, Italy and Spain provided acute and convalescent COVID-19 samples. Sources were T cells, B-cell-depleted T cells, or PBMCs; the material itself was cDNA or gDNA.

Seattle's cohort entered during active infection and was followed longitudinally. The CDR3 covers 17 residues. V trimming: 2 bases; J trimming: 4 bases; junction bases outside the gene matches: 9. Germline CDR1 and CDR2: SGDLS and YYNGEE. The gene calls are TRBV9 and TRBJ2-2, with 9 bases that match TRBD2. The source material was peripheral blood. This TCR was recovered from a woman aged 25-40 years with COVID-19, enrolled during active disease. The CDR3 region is CASSVGPAGGVTGELFF. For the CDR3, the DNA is TGTGCCAGCAGCGTTGGCCCAGCGGGAGGTGTCACCGGGGAGCTGTTTTTT.